The entry below gives a single T cell receptor (beta chain) sequence along with its context. The table came from immunoSEQ multiplex PCR; TCRdb's copy has only in-frame clones and leaves some out. The sample holds roughly 400,000 clones, just over 90% seen once. The sample comes from a study of blood T cell repertoires in COVID-19. Participant ages covered roughly 18 to 89 years across 24 US areas. The study assigned cohorts using participant-reported clinical history. The germline V gene has CDR1 LNHDA and CDR2 SQIVND (reference sequence). The CDR3 sequence is 12 residues long. The ends lost 6 bases at V and 8 bases at J; junction bases unmatched: 2.

The source is a woman aged 40-49 years who had been exposed to COVID-19. This chain joins TRBV19 and TRBJ1-2; 11 nucleotides match TRBD1. The sample taken for sequencing was PBMCs or T cells enriched from blood (not recorded which). The CDR3: CASRDRGRGYTF. Written as DNA, the CDR3 is TGTGCCAGTAGGGACAGGGGGCGAGGCTACACCTTC.